Following are 4 T cell receptor beta chains from one sample sequenced in a study of T cells after posttransplantation cyclophosphamide. Sequencing was performed with immunoSEQ multiplex PCR; in TCRdb, only in-frame clones are kept and a portion is missing. The sample has about 37,000 clones, none seen only once. Sequenced input: PBMCs. These receptors all come from a man younger than 40 in good health and a related stem cell transplant donor.

Many counts were recorded for this clone. CDR3 coding DNA: TGTGCCAGCAGCTGGGGGACAGGGAACACCGGGGAGCTGTTTTTT. Its translation: CASSWGTGNTGELFF. The chain employs TRBV6-1 and TRBJ2-2; TRBD1 aligns across 8 bases. CDR3 length equals 15 residues. Looked up from germline, CDR1 is MNHNS and CDR2 is SASEGT. Losses at the gene ends were 6 bases for V and 1 base for J; bases not matched to a gene: 4.

This clone occurred many times. The CDR3 region has the DNA TGTGCCAGCTCACTGGATCGGGTCGCTGAAGCTTTCTTT. Encoded protein: CASSLDRVAEAFF. The V and J genes are TRBV18 and TRBJ1-1; D call uncertain. This CDR3 contains 13 residues. Germline V gives CDR1 KGHSH, CDR2 LQKENI. V lost 4 bases, J lost 6 bases, and 12 bases lay in between.

This clone showed up many times. The chain couples TRBV7-2 to TRBJ1-2; 10 bases align to TRBD1. Germline loops: CDR1 SGHTA, CDR2 FQGNSA. V dropped 5 bases and J dropped 0; count of bases not matched to a gene: 6. This CDR3 region has 16 residues. The CDR3: CASSPGTGAANYGYTF. In DNA form, the CDR3 reads TGTGCCAGCAGCCCCGGGACAGGGGCCGCTAACTATGGCTACACCTTC.

This clone was counted ten times or more. CDR3 residues: CASSMGGGHNEQFF. The CDR3 region has the DNA TGTGCCAGTAGTATGGGGGGTGGGCACAATGAGCAGTTCTTC. The rearrangement links TRBV19 to TRBJ2-1; TRBD2 is a possible D gene (6 bases). The CDR3 sequence is 14 residues long. Germline V CDR1 and CDR2: LNHDA, SQIVND (reference sequence). Trimming pared 3 bases from V and 5 bases from J, leaving 11 bases between.